This T cell receptor (beta chain) was identified in a study of blood T cell repertoires in COVID-19. Study context: The United States, Italy and Spain provided the acute and convalescent COVID-19 samples. The cDNA or gDNA used as material had been derived from T cells, B-cell-depleted T cells, or PBMCs.

Germline lookup yields CDR1 MNHEY and CDR2 SMNVEV (reference sequence). The CDR3 runs to 16 residues. Trimming removed 3 bases at V and 7 bases at J, with 21 bases between. Authors' analysis steps: Estimates of nucleated cell counts were drawn from the amplification of reference gene primers. The protocol was immunoSEQ multiplex PCR, while the TCRdb copy is restricted to in-frame clones and leaves out a portion. From that table come the V and J calls and clone size; the DNA was used to work out D and trimming. This table has some 150,000 clones, roughly 89% appearing once. The material sequenced was peripheral blood. The chain has TRBV27 and TRBJ1-2; D is possibly TRBD1 (5 bases). The clonotype comes from a woman between 45 and 60 years old with active or convalescent COVID-19. CDR3 in DNA: TGTGCCAGCAGTTTGTCAGACGGCTCTATGGGGGGTGGCTACACCTTC. Residues: CASSLSDGSMGGGYTF.